The clone carrying this TCR beta chain was recorded a few times. Antigen unknown. One junction end does not reproduce the germline sequence, and a read error may be involved. The sample is drawn from a study of molecular identifiers for immune sequencing clone quantification. Study observations and caveats: Clonotypes surpassing 20 RNA copies contained over 97% of effector molecules, versus under 1% in naive cells.

CDR3 length: 12 amino acids. Looked up from germline, CDR1 is LNHDA and CDR2 is SQIVND (reference sequence). TCRdb analysed the PCR reads with MiXCR anew, one entry per CDR3 protein. The profile shows approximately 670,000 distinct CDR3 sequences, 15% to 20% of them singletons. The receptor comes from a human donor in good health. Some libraries in this study had Jurkat cell RNA spiked in. The chain recombines TRBV19 with TRBJ2-6; D is unresolved. The sample was naive CD8+ T cells from blood, with Jurkat cell RNA spiked in. Specified subset: FACS-sorted CD8+CD4-CCR7+CD45RA+ naive T cells. The CDR3 reads CASSSEANVLTF. In nucleotides, the CDR3 is TGTGCCTCCTCGTCTGAGGCCAACGTCCTGACTTTC.